Following are 13 T cell receptor beta chains from one sample sequenced in a study of PD-L1 blockade in urothelial cancer. The assay was immunoSEQ multiplex PCR, and TCRdb's table has in-frame clones only and misses some. The profile covers about 40,000 clones, with 80% to 90% appearing a single time and about 17% taken by the ten largest. The source material was PBMCs, sampled around atezolizumab (anti-PD-L1) treatment. These receptors came from a man in his fifties or sixties with urothelial cancer.

The rearrangement joins TRBV7-6 to TRBJ2-1, with unresolved D. Trimming removed 5 bases at V and 7 bases at J, with 6 bases between. The germline gives CDR1 SGHVS, CDR2 FNYEAQ. The CDR3 has 11 residues. The CDR3 reads CASSARNEQFF. The CDR3 coding sequence is TGTGCCAGCAGCGCTAGAAATGAGCAGTTCTTC.

The V and J genes are TRBV2 and TRBJ2-3; 10 nucleotides align to TRBD1. The CDR3 is 18 amino acids. V trimming: 6 bases; J trimming: 8 bases; junction bases outside the gene matches: 20. Germline lookup yields CDR1 SNHLY and CDR2 FYNNEI. The CDR3 DNA reads as TGTGCCAGCAGCGGGGAGGTGGGACAGGGGAATGGCTTGCGTACGCAGTATTTT. This encodes CASSGEVGQGNGLRTQYF.

The CDR3 sequence: CASSPTGTGTGNTIYF. In DNA form, the CDR3 reads TGCGCCAGCAGCCCAACCGGGACAGGGACCGGAAACACCATATATTTT. This chain links TRBV5-1 with TRBJ1-3, with TRBD1 identical over 9 bases. J gave up 4 bases and V 4 bases, and 9 bases lay outside the gene matches. Looked up from germline, CDR1 is SGHRS and CDR2 is YFSETQ. The CDR3 runs to 16 residues.

J is TRBJ1-1 and V is TRBV19; 7 bases are shared with TRBD1. This CDR3 region has 14 residues. Trimming cost V 2 bases and J 3 bases; bases outside gene matches: 3. The V gene's germline CDR1 is LNHDA and CDR2 SQIVND (reference sequence). The CDR3, as DNA: TGTGCCAGTAGTATAAGGGGGCTCGACACTGAAGCTTTCTTT. This translates into CASSIRGLDTEAFF.

CDR3: CASSRREVSNQPQHF. CDR3 bases: TGTGCCAGTAGTAGGAGAGAAGTAAGCAATCAGCCCCAGCATTTT. The V gene is TRBV19, the J gene TRBJ1-5; D not certain. V gave up 4 bases and J gave up 1 base, with 11 bases separating them. CDR1 LNHDA and CDR2 SQIVND come from the germline V gene (reference sequence). The CDR3 consists of 15 residues.

The chain couples TRBV30 to TRBJ2-1; the match to TRBD1 covers 9 bases. The V gene's germline CDR1 is GTSNPN and CDR2 SVGIG (reference sequence). Losses at the gene ends were 7 bases for V and 2 bases for J; bases not matched to a gene: 3. The CDR3 consists of 13 residues. The DNA for the CDR3 is TGTGCCTCCGACAGGGGGGCCTACAATGAGCAGTTCTTC. This codes for CASDRGAYNEQFF.

V usage is TRBV4-2 and J usage is TRBJ2-2; 11 bases line up with TRBD1. CDR1 LGHNA and CDR2 YNFKEQ come from the germline V gene. This CDR3 comprises 18 residues. J gave up 6 bases and V 0 bases, and 9 bases lay outside the gene matches. CDR3 DNA sequence: TGTGCCAGCAGCCAAGATCCCCGGACAGGGGGCGCGCCCGGGGAGCTGTTTTTT. Protein: CASSQDPRTGGAPGELFF.

This rearrangement joins TRBV10-3 to TRBJ1-5; 9 nucleotides agree with TRBD1. Germline CDR1 ENHRY, CDR2 SYGVKD. The CDR3 sequence is 15 residues long. Trimming took 2 bases from V and 5 from J; bases not matched to a gene: 4. The CDR3 nucleotides read TGTGCCATCAGTGAGGAACAGGGGGCGTATCAGCCCCAGCATTTT. This encodes CAISEEQGAYQPQHF.

J is TRBJ1-1 and V is TRBV7-9, with a weak D call TRBD1 (5 bases). V gave up 8 bases and J gave up 4 bases, with 11 bases separating them. Per the germline V gene, CDR1 is SEHNR and CDR2 is FQNEAQ (reference sequence). The CDR3 length is 12 residues. CDR3 protein: CASVRGGTEAFF. CDR3 DNA sequence: TGTGCCAGCGTCCGGGGGGGCACTGAAGCTTTCTTT.

The gene calls are TRBV5-6 and TRBJ2-5; 14 bases are a match to TRBD2. V lost 2 bases, J lost 5 bases, and 5 bases stayed unmatched. CDR1 and CDR2 from the germline V gene are SGHDT and YYEEEE. This CDR3 comprises 16 residues. The CDR3 loop is CASSFRLAGGPETQYF. The CDR3 nucleotides read TGTGCCAGCAGCTTCCGACTAGCGGGAGGGCCGGAGACCCAGTACTTC.

The chain employs TRBV9 and TRBJ2-2, with 8 positions matching TRBD1. With V trimmed by 0 bases and J by 7 bases, 8 bases remained unmatched. This CDR3 spans 16 amino acids. Germline V lookup: CDR1 SGDLS, CDR2 YYNGEE. The CDR3 sequence: CASSVAPGQAHGELFF. CDR3 in DNA: TGTGCCAGCAGCGTAGCCCCGGGACAGGCCCACGGGGAGCTGTTTTTT.

This clone appeared a single time. The chain recombines TRBV19 with TRBJ2-1; 9 positions match TRBD2. Germline lookup yields CDR1 LNHDA and CDR2 SQIVND (reference sequence). The length of the CDR3 is 18 residues. Germline trimming cut 9 bases from V and 9 bases from J; bases unmatched to any gene: 24. CDR3 coding DNA: TGTGCCAGCCAACGGCGGCTAGCGGGATCTCCCGGTGGGATTGAGCAGTTCTTC. Protein product: CASQRRLAGSPGGIEQFF.

This clone has only a few counts. V and J are TRBV11-2 and TRBJ2-3, with 11 nucleotides matching TRBD2. Germline trimming cut 3 bases from V and 6 bases from J; bases unmatched to any gene: 5. Per germline, CDR1 SGHAT and CDR2 FQNNGV. The CDR3 contains 15 residues. CDR3 DNA sequence: TGTGCCAGCAGCTTTGTAGCGGGAGGGAGGGATACGCAGTATTTT. Its translation: CASSFVAGGRDTQYF.